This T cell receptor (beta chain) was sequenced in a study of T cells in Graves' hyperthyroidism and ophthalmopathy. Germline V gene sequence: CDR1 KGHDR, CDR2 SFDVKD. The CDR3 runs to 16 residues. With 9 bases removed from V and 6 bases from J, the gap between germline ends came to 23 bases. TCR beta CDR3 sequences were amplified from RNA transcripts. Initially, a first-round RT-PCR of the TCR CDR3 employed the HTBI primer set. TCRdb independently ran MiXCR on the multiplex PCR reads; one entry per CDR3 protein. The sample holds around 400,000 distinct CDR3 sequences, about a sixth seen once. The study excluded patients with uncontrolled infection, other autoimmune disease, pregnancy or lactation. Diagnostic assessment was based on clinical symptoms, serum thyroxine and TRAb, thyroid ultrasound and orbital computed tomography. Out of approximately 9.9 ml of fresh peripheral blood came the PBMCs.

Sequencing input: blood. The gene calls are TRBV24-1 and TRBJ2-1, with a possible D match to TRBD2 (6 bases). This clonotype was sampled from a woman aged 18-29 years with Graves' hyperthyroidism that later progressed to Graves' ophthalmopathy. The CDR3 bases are TGTGCCACCGGTTCAGGGAGGACGGGGTCAAGCAATGAGCAGTTCTTC. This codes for CATGSGRTGSSNEQFF.